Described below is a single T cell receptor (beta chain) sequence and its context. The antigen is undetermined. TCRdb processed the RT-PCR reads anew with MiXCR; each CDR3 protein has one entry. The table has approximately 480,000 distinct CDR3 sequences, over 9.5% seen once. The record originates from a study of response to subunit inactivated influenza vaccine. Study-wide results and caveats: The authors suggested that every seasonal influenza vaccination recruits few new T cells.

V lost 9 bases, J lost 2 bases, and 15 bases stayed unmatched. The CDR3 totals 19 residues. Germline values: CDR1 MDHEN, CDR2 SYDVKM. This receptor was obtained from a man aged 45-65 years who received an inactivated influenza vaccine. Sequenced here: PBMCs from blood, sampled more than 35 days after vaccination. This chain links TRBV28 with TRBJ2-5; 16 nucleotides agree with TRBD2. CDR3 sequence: CASPPRGLAGGPGQETQYF. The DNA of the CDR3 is TGTGCCAGTCCTCCTCGGGGACTAGCGGGGGGGCCAGGGCAAGAGACCCAGTACTTC.